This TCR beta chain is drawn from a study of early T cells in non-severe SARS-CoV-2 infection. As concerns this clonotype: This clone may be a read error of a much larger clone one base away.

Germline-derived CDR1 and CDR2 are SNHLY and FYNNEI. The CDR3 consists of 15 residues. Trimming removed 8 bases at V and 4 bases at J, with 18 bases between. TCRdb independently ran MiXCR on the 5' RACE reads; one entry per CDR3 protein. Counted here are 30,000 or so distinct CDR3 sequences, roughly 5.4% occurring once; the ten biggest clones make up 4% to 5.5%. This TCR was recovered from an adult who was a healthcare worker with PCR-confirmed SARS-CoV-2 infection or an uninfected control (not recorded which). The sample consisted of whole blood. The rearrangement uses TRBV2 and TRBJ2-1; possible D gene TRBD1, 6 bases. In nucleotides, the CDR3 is TGTGCCAGCGGTCAAATTTTAAGGGGGTACAATGAGCAGTTCTTC. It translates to CASGQILRGYNEQFF.